A single sample is the source of the 26 T cell receptor beta chains below, sequenced in a study of cytomegalovirus exposure and HLA in healthy donors. PCR involved 60 Vbeta and 13 Jbeta primers. Method: immunoSEQ multiplex PCR; TCRdb's copy keeps in-frame clones and lacks some. The sample holds approximately 100,000 clones, roughly 70% seen once. Sequenced sample: PBMCs. These receptors all stem from a man aged 35 to 55 in good health and CMV-seropositive.

The chain employs TRBV6-4 and TRBJ1-1; D is possibly TRBD1 (5 bases). Germline assignment: CDR1 MRHNA and CDR2 SNTAGT. V was cut by 2 bases and J by 4 bases, with 8 bases left in between. This CDR3 has 13 amino acids. Here the CDR3 DNA reads TGTGCCAGCAGTGACAGGGGCGGCACTGAAGCTTTCTTT. Translating it yields CASSDRGGTEAFF.

The V gene is TRBV7-9, the J gene TRBJ2-2; 7 bases line up with TRBD2. This CDR3 region has 18 residues. V lost 1 base and J lost 1; bases outside the gene matches: 9. CDR1 SEHNR and CDR2 FQNEAQ come from the germline V gene (reference sequence). For the CDR3, the DNA is TGTGCCAGCAGCTTAGGAATAACGGCTAGCGGGAACACCGGGGAGCTGTTTTTT. It specifies CASSLGITASGNTGELFF.

This clone came up a few times. The chain joins TRBV30 to TRBJ2-6; D is undetermined. The CDR3 totals 14 residues. V was cut by 0 bases and J by 1 base, with 4 bases left in between. CDR1 and CDR2 from the germline V gene are GTSNPN and SVGIG (reference sequence). The chain's CDR3 is CAWSVGSGANVLTF. The CDR3 DNA sequence: TGTGCCTGGAGTGTCGGGTCTGGGGCCAACGTCCTGACTTTC.

The chain uses TRBV28 and TRBJ2-3, with 7 bases aligning to TRBD2. CDR3 length: 16 residues. Unmatched junction bases numbered 11, after V lost 1 base and J lost 7 bases. CDR1 MDHEN and CDR2 SYDVKM come from the germline V gene. For the CDR3, the DNA is TGTGCCAGCAGTTTATCCTGGGGAGGGCCTAGGAATACGCAGTATTTT. This translates into CASSLSWGGPRNTQYF. The entire variable domain, with the rest obtained from reference TRBV28 and TRBJ2-3, is as follows: DVKVTQSSRYLVKRTGEKVFLECVQDMDHENMFWYRQDPGLGLRLIYFSYDVKMKEKGDIPEGYSVSREKKERFSLILESASTNQTSMYLCASSLSWGGPRNTQYFGPGTRLTVL.

Comments on this clone: The junction departs from the called germline gene at one end, perhaps through a read error. The gene calls are TRBV19 and TRBJ2-2; a possible D gene is TRBD1 (5 bases). CDR1 and CDR2 from the germline V gene are LNHDA and SQIVND (reference sequence). The CDR3 is 14 amino acids. The CDR3 DNA reads as TGTGCCAGTATTCACAAGGGGAACGCCGGGGAGCTGTTTTTT. Amino acids: CASIHKGNAGELFF. Together with reference TRBV19 and TRBJ2-2, the CDR3 gives the full variable domain: DGGITQSPKYLFRKEGQNVTLSCEQNLNHDAMYWYRQDPGQGLRLIYYSQIVNDFQKGDIAEGYSVSREKKESFPLTVTSAQKNPTAFYLCASIHKGNAGELFFGEGSRLTVL.

The chain employs TRBV6-5 and TRBJ1-1; possible D gene TRBD1, 5 bases. In germline, CDR1 is MNHEY, CDR2 SVGAGI. The V and J ends lost 0 bases and 0 bases respectively, with 8 bases between them. This CDR3 is built from 15 residues. In DNA form, the CDR3 reads TGTGCCAGCAGTTACTCGGGACTGCTGAACACTGAAGCTTTCTTT. Translated: CASSYSGLLNTEAFF.

This chain links TRBV10-2 with TRBJ2-1, with 9 bases aligning to TRBD2. Trimming at V came to 6 bases and at J to 4 bases, leaving 7 bases not matched to a gene. The V gene's germline CDR1 is WSHSY and CDR2 SAAADI. The CDR3 is 15 amino acids. The CDR3 DNA is TGCGCCAGCAGACTGCAGACTAGCGGATACAATGAGCAGTTCTTC. This encodes CASRLQTSGYNEQFF.

V usage is TRBV7-2 and J usage is TRBJ2-3; TRBD2 is a possible D gene (6 bases). Germline assignment: CDR1 SGHTA and CDR2 FQGNSA. The CDR3 has 15 amino acids. Trimming cost V 0 bases and J 4 bases, with 11 bases left between them. DNA of the CDR3: TGTGCCAGCAGCTTAGCAGGGACGGGAGCAGATACGCAGTATTTT. Protein sequence: CASSLAGTGADTQYF.

This chain connects TRBV2 to TRBJ2-2, with a weak D call TRBD2 (5 bases). This CDR3 contains 14 residues. V was clipped by 7 bases and J by 5 bases, with 14 bases between them. CDR1 and CDR2 (germline): SNHLY, FYNNEI. CDR3 DNA: TGTGCCAGCACGACGAGGGTACCGACCGGGGAGCTGTTTTTT. This encodes CASTTRVPTGELFF.

This rearrangement joins TRBV6-5 to TRBJ1-6, with D uncertain. V shed 7 bases and J shed 7 bases, with 14 bases lying between them. Germline V CDR1 and CDR2: MNHEY, SVGAGI. The CDR3 has 14 residues. CDR3 amino acids: CASTPVRVNSPLHF. CDR3 DNA sequence: TGTGCCAGCACCCCGGTACGAGTGAATTCACCCCTCCACTTT.

This chain joins TRBV28 and TRBJ2-3; weak D call: TRBD2 (5 bases). Germline V CDR1 and CDR2: MDHEN, SYDVKM. Trimming shortened V by 2 bases and J by 0 bases, and 12 bases separated the two germline ends. The CDR3 sequence is 16 residues long. CDR3 in amino acids: CASSLGLAESTDTQYF. The DNA of the CDR3 is TGTGCCAGCAGTTTAGGTCTAGCAGAAAGCACAGATACGCAGTATTTT. Together with reference TRBV28 and TRBJ2-3, the CDR3 gives the full variable domain: DVKVTQSSRYLVKRTGEKVFLECVQDMDHENMFWYRQDPGLGLRLIYFSYDVKMKEKGDIPEGYSVSREKKERFSLILESASTNQTSMYLCASSLGLAESTDTQYFGPGTRLTVL.

CDR3 in DNA: TGTGCCAGCAGTTCGACAGGGGACGCTGAAGCTTTCTTT. Protein: CASSSTGDAEAFF. This chain links TRBV6-5 with TRBJ1-1; 8 nucleotides align to TRBD1. The CDR3 sequence is 13 residues long. The germline V gene encodes CDR1 MNHEY and CDR2 SVGAGI. With V trimmed by 4 bases and J by 6 bases, 4 bases remained unmatched.

The chain couples TRBV10-3 to TRBJ2-1; 7 bases fit TRBD2. V trimming: 11 bases; J trimming: 4 bases; junction bases outside the gene matches: 11. The CDR3 spans 14 residues. Germline V gene lookup returns CDR1 ENHRY and CDR2 SYGVKD. DNA for the CDR3: TGTGCCTTGTCGCAAGGACTAGATTACAATGAGCAGTTCTTC. This encodes CALSQGLDYNEQFF.

This chain joins TRBV6-5 and TRBJ1-2; 8 nucleotides align to TRBD1. Germline CDR1 is MNHEY and CDR2 is SVGAGI. The CDR3 is 14 residues long. Trimming at V came to 7 bases and at J to 2 bases, leaving 6 bases not matched to a gene. The CDR3 reads CASTKQGDNYGYTF. DNA for the CDR3: TGTGCCAGCACCAAACAGGGGGACAACTATGGCTACACCTTC.

The rearrangement links TRBV10-3 to TRBJ1-3, with D maybe TRBD1 (5 bases). The germline V and J ends were trimmed by 10 bases and 8 bases, with 18 bases remaining between them. The V gene's germline CDR1 is ENHRY and CDR2 SYGVKD. This CDR3 is built from 13 residues. CDR3 DNA: TGTGCCACCTGCGGGACGACCGGGGACACCATATATTTT. Translated: CATCGTTGDTIYF.

The chain uses TRBV7-3 and TRBJ1-1, with D perhaps matching TRBD1 (5 bases). The CDR3 has 13 residues. V lost 3 bases to trimming and J lost 3 bases, with 8 bases between them. Germline assignment: CDR1 SGHTA and CDR2 FQGTGA. The CDR3 DNA is TGTGCCAGCAGCTTCGGAGGGGACACTGAAGCTTTCTTT. This gives the protein CASSFGGDTEAFF.

The chain is built from TRBV28 and TRBJ1-4, with TRBD1 as a possible D gene (5 bases). CDR1 and CDR2 (germline): MDHEN, SYDVKM. This CDR3 contains 14 residues. Trimming removed 3 bases from V and 7 bases from J, with 12 bases in between. CDR3: CASSLSQGTEKLFF. As DNA, the CDR3 is TGTGCCAGCAGTTTGTCGCAGGGTACTGAAAAACTGTTTTTT.

The chain links TRBV27 to TRBJ1-5; TRBD1 matches 10 bases. Germline lookup yields CDR1 MNHEY and CDR2 SMNVEV (reference sequence). The CDR3 contains 16 residues. V shed 3 bases, J shed 1 base, and the junction held 3 bases outside the gene matches. DNA of the CDR3: TGTGCCAGCAGTTTCCTGACAGGGGGCAGCAATCAGCCCCAGCATTTT. It encodes CASSFLTGGSNQPQHF.

The chain employs TRBV7-9 and TRBJ2-7; 11 bases are shared with TRBD2. CDR1 is SEHNR, CDR2 FQNEAQ, per germline (reference sequence). With 5 bases clipped from V and 4 bases from J, the junction kept 7 bases outside the gene matches. This CDR3 contains 15 residues. The DNA of the CDR3 is TGTGCCAGCAGCCAAGAAACTAGCGGGAGTTACGAGCAGTACTTC. Translated: CASSQETSGSYEQYF. Complete variable domain (other parts from reference TRBV7-9 and TRBJ2-7): DTGVSQNPRHKITKRGQNVTFRCDPISEHNRLYWYRQTLGQGPEFLTYFQNEAQLEKSRLLSDRFSAERPKGSFSTLEIQRTEQGDSAMYLCASSQETSGSYEQYFGPGTRLTVT.

The chain has TRBV6-6 and TRBJ2-7, with unresolved D. The ends were cut back, 0 bases at V and 6 bases at J, with 6 bases in the middle. The CDR3 is made up of 12 amino acids. Looked up from germline, CDR1 is MNHNY and CDR2 is SVGAGI (reference sequence). The CDR3 protein is CASSYSPGEQYF. The DNA of the CDR3 is TGTGCCAGCAGTTACTCGCCAGGCGAGCAGTACTTC.

The J gene is TRBJ2-3, the V gene TRBV5-6, with 13 bases matching TRBD2. This CDR3 is built from 16 residues. CDR1 is SGHDT and CDR2 is YYEEEE in the germline V gene. The ends lost 4 bases at V and 2 bases at J; junction bases unmatched: 4. The CDR3 bases are TGTGCCAGCAGCCCAGGACTAGCGGGAGCCACAGATACGCAGTATTTT. Its translation: CASSPGLAGATDTQYF.

The rearrangement joins TRBV5-1 to TRBJ2-2; D gene unclear. Trimming stripped 0 bases from V and 6 bases from J, with 12 bases between. CDR3 size: 15 residues. Germline V gene sequence: CDR1 SGHRS, CDR2 YFSETQ. CDR3 residues: CASSLDWVRAGELFF. The CDR3 DNA sequence: TGCGCCAGCAGCTTGGATTGGGTCCGGGCCGGGGAGCTGTTTTTT.

This chain links TRBV5-6 with TRBJ2-5; weak D call: TRBD2 (6 bases). This CDR3 is built from 15 residues. V lost 0 bases and J lost 11, with 20 bases in between. CDR1 is SGHDT and CDR2 is YYEEEE in the germline V gene. CDR3 in amino acids: CASSLVRPGSGEQYF. For the CDR3, the DNA is TGTGCCAGCAGCTTGGTAAGGCCAGGGTCGGGGGAGCAGTACTTC. Supplemented by reference TRBV5-6 and TRBJ2-5, the full variable domain reads DAGVTQSPTHLIKTRGQQVTLRCSPKSGHDTVSWYQQALGQGPQFIFQYYEEEERQRGNFPDRFSGHQFPNYSSELNVNALLLGDSALYLCASSLVRPGSGEQYFGPGTRLLVL.

This chain joins TRBV13 and TRBJ1-1; D might be TRBD1 (6 bases). This CDR3 is 15 amino acids long. The V end lost 0 bases, the J end lost 3 bases, and 11 bases lay between the germline ends. Germline values: CDR1 PRHDT, CDR2 FYEKMQ (reference sequence). This chain's CDR3 is CASSLGQGWDTEAFF. CDR3 nucleotides: TGTGCCAGCAGCTTAGGACAGGGCTGGGACACTGAAGCTTTCTTT.

The J gene is TRBJ2-1, the V gene TRBV19; D gene uncertain. This CDR3 has 14 residues. Germline CDR1 is LNHDA and CDR2 is SQIVND (reference sequence). The V end was cut by 2 bases, the J end by 3 bases, with 8 bases between. The CDR3 protein is CASSIMAGYNEQFF. For the CDR3, the DNA is TGTGCCAGTAGTATAATGGCTGGCTACAATGAGCAGTTCTTC.

The chain carries TRBV5-1 and TRBJ1-5, with 8 nucleotides matching TRBD1. V lost 0 bases, J lost 3 bases, and 8 bases stayed unmatched. The germline CDR1 and CDR2 sequences are SGHRS and YFSETQ. The CDR3 is 17 amino acids. The CDR3 reads CASSLGRGDRLNQPQHF. CDR3 sequence (DNA): TGCGCCAGCAGCTTGGGGAGGGGGGACAGGCTCAATCAGCCCCAGCATTTT.